A selection of T cell receptor beta chains follows, all from one sample in a study of T cells after yellow fever vaccination. MiXCR was run by TCRdb on the 5' RACE reads, yielding one entry per CDR3 protein. The sample lists approximately 300,000 distinct CDR3 sequences, around 6.8% occurring once. This material consisted of PBMCs, taken about 41 days after the first yellow fever vaccination. These receptors were collected from a man in his late teens or twenties who received the YFV17D yellow fever vaccine. Each CDR3 is given with its conserved first and last residue. The D gene is left open where the match is weak. Where a row states a size, it is once, few, many or the class of an expanded clone; other rows omit it.

v_call	j_call	d_call	clone_size	cdr3_nt	cdr3_aa
TRBV2	TRBJ2-1	.	many	TGTGCCAGCAGTCCCGATTGGGGGGCTGACCATGAGCAGTTCTTC	CASSPDWGADHEQFF
TRBV9	TRBJ2-1	TRBD1	.	TGTGCCAGCACCCGGGACAGCTACAATGAGCAGTTCTTC	CASTRDSYNEQFF
TRBV6-2/TRBV6-3	TRBJ1-5	.	few	TGTGCCAGCAGTTACTCGACTTCGGGTTTGCAGCCCCAGCATTTT	CASSYSTSGLQPQHF
TRBV3-1	TRBJ2-3	TRBD2	many	TGTGCCAGCAGCCAAGACGAGCGGGGGGGCCTCGATACGCAGTATTTT	CASSQDERGGLDTQYF
TRBV7-2	TRBJ1-5	.	few	TGTGCCAGCAGCTTAGTTCCTAGCAATCAGCCCCAGCATTTT	CASSLVPSNQPQHF
TRBV5-4	TRBJ1-2	.	few	TGTGCCAGCAGCTGGCAGGGTCAGCGGAACTATGGCTACACCTTC	CASSWQGQRNYGYTF
TRBV27	TRBJ2-1	TRBD1	few	TGTGCCAGCAGTTTATACAGGGGGTACAATGAGCAGTTCTTC	CASSLYRGYNEQFF
TRBV7-9	TRBJ1-2	.	.	TGTGCCAGCAGCCGGCCGGGCGGGGGACCTTATGGCTACACCTTC	CASSRPGGGPYGYTF
TRBV7-2	TRBJ1-2	.	few	TGTGCCAGCAGCTCCTACGTCGTTTCGGGCTACACCTTC	CASSSYVVSGYTF
TRBV12-3/TRBV12-4	TRBJ1-2	.	few	TGTGCCAGCAGTTTAGGGGTTAGCTATGGCTACACCTTC	CASSLGVSYGYTF
TRBV10-2	TRBJ2-7	.	few	TGCGCCAGCAGTGTTTTGGTGAGCTCCTACGAGCAGTACTTC	CASSVLVSSYEQYF
TRBV6-5	TRBJ2-7	TRBD1	.	TGTGCCAGCAGTTCACCGGGACAGGGCATCTACGAGCAGTACTTC	CASSSPGQGIYEQYF
TRBV25-1	TRBJ2-7	TRBD2	few	TGTGCCAGCACACTAGCGGGGGCCTACGAGCAGTACTTC	CASTLAGAYEQYF
TRBV7-2	TRBJ2-3	.	many	TGTGCCAGCAGCTTTAACGGCGCTGGGGGGCCGCAAGATACGCAGTATTTT	CASSFNGAGGPQDTQYF
TRBV27	TRBJ2-5	.	few	TGTGCCAGCAGTTTAGCGGCGGGGACGGAGACCCAGTACTTC	CASSLAAGTETQYF
TRBV19	TRBJ2-1	TRBD1	few	TGTGCCAGCGCGGGACAGGTGTCCTACAATGAGCAGTTCTTC	CASAGQVSYNEQFF
TRBV11-2	TRBJ1-1	TRBD1	.	TGTGCCAGCAGTGCGGACAGGGTGGTTACTGAAGCTTTCTTT	CASSADRVVTEAFF
TRBV12-3/TRBV12-4	TRBJ2-2	.	few	TGTGCCTCTGGGGGAGAAAGTCTGAACACCGGGGAGCTGTTTTTT	CASGGESLNTGELFF
TRBV7-2	TRBJ2-1	.	few	TGTGCCAGCAGCTTAATCAATGAGCAGTTCTTC	CASSLINEQFF
TRBV9	TRBJ2-3	.	many	TGTGCCAGCAGCGTTCGGGCAGATACGCAGTATTTT	CASSVRADTQYF
TRBV4-3	TRBJ1-1	.	.	TGCGCCAGCAGCCAAGCAGGGGCGTCCACTGAAGCTTTCTTT	CASSQAGASTEAFF
TRBV27	TRBJ1-6	.	.	TGTGCCAGCACCCCGATAAGGGATTCACCCCTCCACTTT	CASTPIRDSPLHF
TRBV15	TRBJ2-1	TRBD1	many	TGTGCCACCAGCAAATCCGGGACAGGTAAATATGAGCAGTTCTTC	CATSKSGTGKYEQFF
TRBV20-1	TRBJ2-3	.	few	TGCAGTGCTAGAGAGAAAGTTACGGCCACAGATACGCAGTATTTT	CSAREKVTATDTQYF
TRBV18	TRBJ1-1	.	few	TGTGCCAGCTCTACAGAAGACGGGAACACTGAAGCTTTCTTT	CASSTEDGNTEAFF
TRBV5-1	TRBJ1-1	.	many	TGCGCCAGCAGCTTGGATCCGGGCGGGAACACTGAAGCTTTCTTT	CASSLDPGGNTEAFF
TRBV6-2/TRBV6-3	TRBJ2-3	TRBD2	.	TGTGCCAGCAGTTACCCCAGCGGGGGGGAAGATACGCAGTATTTT	CASSYPSGGEDTQYF
TRBV20-1	TRBJ2-3	.	many	TGCAGTGCTGTCCGGGACCCCTCCTTCACAGATACGCAGTATTTT	CSAVRDPSFTDTQYF
TRBV5-6	TRBJ2-3	.	many	TGTGCCAGCAGCTTGAGACTAGTCGCAGATACGCAGTATTTT	CASSLRLVADTQYF
TRBV15	TRBJ2-3	TRBD1	.	TGTGCCACCAGCAGGGACGGGACAGGGAAATTATACGATACGCAGTATTTT	CATSRDGTGKLYDTQYF
TRBV7-9	TRBJ2-1	.	.	TGTGCCAGCAGCTCGGAACTAGTCGCCTACAATGAGCAGTTCTTC	CASSSELVAYNEQFF
TRBV4-3	TRBJ2-1	.	few	TGCGCCAGCAGCCAAGAGGTACCTCGAATTAGGGCTTCTGGGGGTGAGCAGTTCTTC	CASSQEVPRIRASGGEQFF